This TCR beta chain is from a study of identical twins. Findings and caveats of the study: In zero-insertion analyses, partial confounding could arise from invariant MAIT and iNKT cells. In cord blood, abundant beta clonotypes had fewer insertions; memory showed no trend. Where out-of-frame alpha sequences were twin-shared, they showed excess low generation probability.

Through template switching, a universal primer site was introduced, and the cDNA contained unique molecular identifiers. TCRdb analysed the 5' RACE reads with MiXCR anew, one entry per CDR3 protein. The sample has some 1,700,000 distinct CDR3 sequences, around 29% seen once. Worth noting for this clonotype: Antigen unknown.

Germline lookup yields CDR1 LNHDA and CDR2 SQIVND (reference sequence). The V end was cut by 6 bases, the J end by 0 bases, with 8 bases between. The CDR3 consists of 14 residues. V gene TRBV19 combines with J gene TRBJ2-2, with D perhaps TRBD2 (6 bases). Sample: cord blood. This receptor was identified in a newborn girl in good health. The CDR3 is CASRLAPNTGELFF. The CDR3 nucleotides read TGTGCCAGTAGACTAGCTCCGAACACCGGGGAGCTGTTTTTT.